This TCR beta chain stems from a study of blood T cell repertoires in COVID-19 (dated by TCRdb to the early 2020s). About the study as a whole: Samples from collaborators originated in the United States, Italy and Spain and spanned both the acute and convalescent phases of COVID-19. The prospective study material was composed of cDNA or gDNA derived from T cells, B-cell-depleted T cells, or PBMCs. The dataset comprised deeply sampled blood TCRbeta repertoires from subjects exposed to, actively infected with, or recovered from COVID-19. The repertoires were released in a freely available public database meant as a resource for research on the immune response to SARS-CoV-2. Samples were obtained from the ongoing ImmuneRACE study (first 160 participants) and from 1,254 subjects provided by 6 global collaborators. Sample metadata almost always included a de-identified subject ID, COVID-19 status, age in years and sex. Where HLA class I and class II types were available, the types were taken from metadata supplied by the sample provider, not from assay-based typing.

Paper-wide results and their limitations: How much clinical and demographic metadata was included differed by source and by participant, and the metadata was provided uncurated.

Enrolling through a virtual design, the prospective study's participants ranged in age from roughly 18 to 90 years and lived across 20 to 30 United States geographic areas. To assign participants to cohorts, the prospective study relied on clinical history that participants themselves reported in a screening survey and a study questionnaire. In the prospective study, whole blood, serum and a nasopharyngeal or oropharyngeal swab were collected from each participant by mobile phlebotomists. Additional blood draws and questionnaires over an approximately two-month period could optionally be provided by prospective study participants. Before DNA extraction, blood samples from the prospective study were shipped at room temperature or frozen. With regard to this clone: This clone's antigen is unknown. Base qualities are not provided; no much larger clone lies one nucleotide away.

The immunoSEQ Assay, a bias-controlled multiplex PCR, was used to amplify TCRbeta CDR3 regions from genomic DNA. In the source study's methods: The number of nucleated cells in each sample was estimated from the amplification of reference gene primers within the assay. To quantify the absolute abundance of each unique TCRbeta CDR3 rearrangement, sequence reads were collapsed and filtered. Productive Simpson clonality was computed per sample as the square root of Simpson's diversity index over productive rearrangements. TCRdb took this table from immuneACCESS and kept in-frame rearrangements with V and J called. Such tables lack part of the clones; where checked against another copy, unresolved V genes explain under half of the gap, and the rest is unexplained. V and J calls and clone size follow that table, whereas D and trimming were derived from the DNA. The table for this sample lists some 190,000 clones; more than 75% of them were counted only once. Of the sample, 3.5% to 5.5% falls within the top ten clones.

Per the germline V gene, SGHAT is the CDR1 and FQNNGV is the CDR2. The CDR3 numbers 17 residues from cysteine through phenylalanine. Just CDR3 DNA is preserved here, 51 bases in frame from base 1. V and J are truncated by 0 bases and 0 bases respectively, leaving an intervening sequence of 11 bases. Material: PBMCs or T cells enriched from blood (not recorded which). The sequence was collected from a man aged 25-45 years with acute COVID-19. This chain joins TRBV11-2 to TRBJ2-2; possibly the D gene is TRBD1, per 5 matching bases. The encoded CDR3 is CASSLEVTGANTGELFF. The sequenced DNA: TGTGCCAGCAGCTTAGAAGTAACAGGCGCGAACACCGGGGAGCTGTTTTTT.